Below are 29 T cell receptor beta chains sequenced from a single sample in a study of T-cell memory formation after mild COVID-19. TCRdb reprocessed the 5' RACE reads via MiXCR and lists one record per CDR3 protein. Here the sample spans fewer than 110,000 distinct CDR3 sequences, 13% to 15% being singletons. Sequencing used PBMCs or a T cell subset sorted from them (not recorded which). These receptors were taken from a man aged 18-30 years who had mild COVID-19 (a few samples of this study predate the infection). Cell type and time point are not known.

The V call is TRBV5-1, the J call TRBJ2-3; D uncertain. Trimming shortened V by 2 bases and J by 2 bases, and 9 bases separated the two germline ends. Germline CDR1 reads SGHRS; CDR2 reads YFSETQ. The CDR3 spans 14 residues. In nucleotides, the CDR3 is TGCGCCAGCAGCTTTAGGCAGGCCACAGATACGCAGTATTTT. It codes for CASSFRQATDTQYF.

This clonotype occurred a few times. The chain links TRBV4-1 to TRBJ2-7; D possibly corresponds to TRBD1 (5 bases). The CDR3 runs to 15 residues. Germline CDR1 is MGHRA and CDR2 is YSYEKL. V lost 1 base, J lost 2 bases, and 12 bases lay in between. The DNA for the CDR3 is TGCGCCAGCAGCCAAGTACAGGAAATAACCTACGAGCAGTACTTC. As protein: CASSQVQEITYEQYF.

This clonotype was counted a few times. The chain uses TRBV18 and TRBJ1-6, with unresolved D. Germline values: CDR1 KGHSH, CDR2 LQKENI. Trimming stripped 3 bases from V and 6 bases from J, with 6 bases between. The CDR3 loop spans 13 amino acids. The CDR3 DNA is TGTGCCAGCTCACCTGCTGTTAATTCACCCCTCCACTTT. Amino acid sequence: CASSPAVNSPLHF.

The V gene is TRBV9, the J gene TRBJ2-3; tentative D call: TRBD2 (7 bases). Germline V gives CDR1 SGDLS, CDR2 YYNGEE. V was shortened by 0 bases and J by 4 bases, with 12 bases between the two germline ends. The CDR3 contains 15 residues. CDR3 coding DNA: TGTGCCAGCAGCGTAGTGTCGGGGGGCCCAGATACGCAGTATTTT. This sequence encodes CASSVVSGGPDTQYF.

The rearrangement uses TRBV7-9 and TRBJ2-5; no clear D gene. Germline CDR1 SEHNR, CDR2 FQNEAQ (reference sequence). This CDR3 has 14 residues. The germline V and J ends were trimmed by 5 bases and 2 bases, with 12 bases remaining between them. The CDR3 region has the DNA TGTGCCAGCAGCATCCTTGGGTTACAAGAGACCCAGTACTTC. Translation: CASSILGLQETQYF.

There are a few counts of this clonotype. Here the CDR3 reads CASSTGRTANYGYTF. Written as DNA, the CDR3 is TGTGCCAGCAGTACTGGACGGACGGCTAACTATGGCTACACCTTC. This chain joins TRBV6-6 and TRBJ1-2; unclear D gene. The germline V gene encodes CDR1 MNHNY and CDR2 SVGAGI (reference sequence). The V end was cut by 5 bases, the J end by 0 bases, with 13 bases between. The CDR3 is 15 amino acids.

In its sample, this clonotype was seen a few times. The V gene is TRBV4-3, the J gene TRBJ1-1; 7 positions match TRBD1. CDR1 and CDR2 (germline): LGHNA, YSLEER. The CDR3 loop spans 15 amino acids. Germline trimming cut 1 base from V and 6 bases from J; bases unmatched to any gene: 8. CDR3 residues: CASSQVQGPGAEAFF. CDR3 in DNA: TGCGCCAGCAGCCAAGTACAGGGGCCTGGCGCTGAAGCTTTCTTT.

This clonotype appeared a single time. This chain uses TRBV12-3 or TRBV12-4 with TRBJ2-1; TRBD1 matches 8 bases. The CDR3 has 16 residues. J gave up 2 bases and V 2 bases, and 5 bases lay outside the gene matches. DNA for the CDR3: TGTGCCAGCAGTTTATTCTCGGGACAGGCCTACAATGAGCAGTTCTTC. Translation gives CASSLFSGQAYNEQFF.

The V and J genes are TRBV4-3 and TRBJ2-5; D possibly corresponds to TRBD2 (6 bases). V shed 3 bases and J shed 5 bases, with 19 bases lying between them. CDR3 size: 16 residues. Looked up from germline, CDR1 is LGHNA and CDR2 is YSLEER. The chain's CDR3 is CASSHPHRDLVETQYF. The CDR3 DNA follows: TGCGCCAGCAGCCATCCACACCGGGACTTGGTGGAGACCCAGTACTTC.

The genes are TRBV9 and TRBJ2-1; the match to TRBD1 covers 7 bases. Per germline, CDR1 SGDLS and CDR2 YYNGEE. V lost 5 bases, J lost 5 bases, and 4 bases stayed unmatched. CDR3 length: 13 residues. The CDR3 loop reads CASRTGTDNEQFF. Here the CDR3 DNA reads TGTGCCAGCAGGACCGGGACAGACAATGAGCAGTTCTTC.

The V and J genes are TRBV7-8 and TRBJ2-5; perhaps TRBD1 as D (5 bases). The CDR3 is made up of 17 amino acids. Trimming took 0 bases from V and 2 from J, leaving 16 bases between them. Germline V CDR1 and CDR2: SGHVS, FQNEAQ. The CDR3 DNA is TGTGCCAGCAGCTTAGCAGACGTACAGGAAATACAAGAGACCCAGTACTTC. It yields the protein CASSLADVQEIQETQYF.

This clonotype was counted many times. The V and J genes are TRBV19 and TRBJ2-2; D not resolved. V was clipped by 1 base and J by 4 bases, with 7 bases between them. The CDR3 runs to 14 residues. CDR1 is LNHDA, CDR2 SQIVND, per germline (reference sequence). The CDR3 sequence is CASSIVSSTGELFF. The CDR3 DNA sequence: TGTGCCAGTAGTATAGTCTCGAGCACCGGGGAGCTGTTTTTT.

The chain uses TRBV7-2 and TRBJ2-2, with D perhaps TRBD1 or TRBD2 (6 bases each). V lost 1 base to trimming and J lost 4 bases, with 19 bases between them. Germline CDR1 SGHTA, CDR2 FQGNSA. The CDR3 is 18 residues long. In DNA form, the CDR3 reads TGTGCCAGCAGCTTAGAAGTACGGGGGCCACCGAGCACCGGGGAGCTGTTTTTT. It translates to CASSLEVRGPPSTGELFF. Full variable domain (missing parts from reference TRBV7-2 and TRBJ2-2): GAGVSQSPSNKVTEKGKDVELRCDPISGHTALYWYRQSLGQGLEFLIYFQGNSAPDKSGLPSDRFSAERTGGSVSTLTIQRTQQEDSAVYLCASSLEVRGPPSTGELFFGEGSRLTVL.

This clonotype turned up a few times. The CDR3 protein is CASSPGTAAGNTIYF. The CDR3 DNA reads as TGCGCCAGCAGCCCCGGGACAGCCGCTGGAAACACCATATATTTT. The genes are TRBV4-3 and TRBJ1-3; 7 bases are a match to TRBD1. V lost 4 bases to trimming and J lost 2 bases; unmatched junction nucleotides: 5. The germline CDR1 and CDR2 sequences are LGHNA and YSLEER. This CDR3 is 15 amino acids long.

The CDR3 DNA is TGTGCCAGCAGTTACTCCGTTGGGGCTAGCACAGATACGCAGTATTTT. Residues: CASSYSVGASTDTQYF. The genes are TRBV6-2 or TRBV6-3 and TRBJ2-3; the D gene is possibly TRBD1 (5 bases). This CDR3 region has 16 residues. V gave up 0 bases and J gave up 0 bases, with 10 bases separating them. Germline V gene data show CDR1 as MNHEY and CDR2 as SVGEGT.

V usage is TRBV27 and J usage is TRBJ2-7; 12 bases line up with TRBD1. V trimming: 6 bases; J trimming: 5 bases; junction bases outside the gene matches: 11. The germline CDR1 and CDR2 sequences are MNHEY and SMNVEV (reference sequence). There are 16 residues in the CDR3. The CDR3 nucleotides read TGTGCCAGCAGATCGTCACCGGGACAGGGGGCACACGAGCAGTACGTC. Translation gives CASRSSPGQGAHEQYV.

The chain joins TRBV7-9 to TRBJ2-1; 8 bases fit TRBD2. J was trimmed by 6 bases and V by 5 bases; bases with no gene match: 9. The CDR3 has 15 amino acids. CDR1 and CDR2 from the germline V gene are SEHNR and FQNEAQ (reference sequence). The CDR3 here is CASSPAGGAFNEQFF. Here the CDR3 DNA reads TGTGCCAGCAGCCCCGCGGGGGGCGCTTTCAATGAGCAGTTCTTC.

The CDR3 coding sequence is TGTGCCAGTAGTATTAACAGGGGGCATGGAGAGCTGTTTTTT. Residues: CASSINRGHGELFF. V is TRBV19 and J is TRBJ2-2; 9 nucleotides match TRBD1. Germline CDR1 is LNHDA and CDR2 is SQIVND (reference sequence). The ends lost 3 bases at V and 11 bases at J; junction bases unmatched: 7. The CDR3 covers 14 residues.

This clonotype was counted a few times. The DNA of the CDR3 is TGTGCCAGCAGCTTAGAATTCGAACCGGGACAGGGGTTAGCTTTCTTT. The encoded protein is CASSLEFEPGQGLAFF. J is TRBJ1-1 and V is TRBV11-2; 10 nucleotides align to TRBD1. This CDR3 has 16 amino acids. Germline V gene sequence: CDR1 SGHAT, CDR2 FQNNGV. V gave up 0 bases and J gave up 10 bases; unmatched junction bases: 11.

This clonotype has a handful of counts. The rearrangement links TRBV11-2 to TRBJ2-6; D is unclear. This CDR3 region has 19 residues. Germline values: CDR1 SGHAT, CDR2 FQNNGV. Deletions cut 0 bases from V and 0 bases from J, with 15 bases between. For the CDR3, the DNA is TGTGCCAGCAGCTTAGAGCACGCCGAGCTTAACTCTGGGGCCAACGTCCTGACTTTC. Translating it yields CASSLEHAELNSGANVLTF.

This clonotype came up a few times. The chain has TRBV12-3 or TRBV12-4 and TRBJ2-7, with D tentatively TRBD1 or TRBD2 (5 bases each). The CDR3 loop spans 16 amino acids. V lost 6 bases to trimming and J lost 1 base, with 19 bases between them. The CDR3 is CASSLEARGPSYEQYF. DNA of the CDR3: TGTGCCAGCAGCTTGGAGGCTAGGGGCCCGTCCTACGAGCAGTACTTC.

The gene calls are TRBV5-1 and TRBJ1-6; D is uncertain. V gave up 0 bases and J gave up 7 bases, with 11 bases separating them. Germline CDR1 SGHRS, CDR2 YFSETQ. The CDR3 is 15 residues long. CDR3: CASSLGASYNSPLHF. In DNA form, the CDR3 reads TGCGCCAGCAGCTTGGGGGCGTCTTACAATTCACCCCTCCACTTT.

This clonotype has only a few counts. The V and J genes are TRBV4-1 and TRBJ2-7, with 8 bases that match TRBD2. The ends lost 0 bases at V and 6 bases at J; junction bases unmatched: 13. CDR3 length: 17 amino acids. The germline gives CDR1 MGHRA, CDR2 YSYEKL. The CDR3, as DNA: TGCGCCAGCAGCCAAGAGATCGGCTGGGTAGCGGGGATCGAGCAGTACTTC. Translation: CASSQEIGWVAGIEQYF.

This clonotype has a handful of counts. The chain uses TRBV7-8 and TRBJ2-5, with D unresolved. The CDR3 totals 10 residues. Germline values: CDR1 SGHVS, CDR2 FQNEAQ. Between the trimmed V and J ends, which lost 7 bases and 5 bases, there was a span of 5 bases. This CDR3 is CASMRETQYF. The CDR3 DNA reads as TGTGCCAGCATGAGGGAGACCCAGTACTTC.

The sample holds many counts of this clonotype. This chain connects TRBV27 to TRBJ2-1, with 8 bases aligning to TRBD2. The trim removed 2 bases at V and 10 bases at J, leaving 10 bases unmatched. The CDR3 is made up of 15 amino acids. Germline lookup yields CDR1 MNHEY and CDR2 SMNVEV (reference sequence). The DNA for the CDR3 is TGTGCCAGCAGTTTACTGGCGGGGGGCCTCCCCGAGCAGTTCTTC. Its translation is CASSLLAGGLPEQFF.

This clonotype counts as medium-sized (0.01 to 0.1%). The rearrangement joins TRBV19 to TRBJ2-1; perhaps TRBD1 as D (5 bases). The CDR3 runs 12 residues. Trimming pared 2 bases from V and 6 bases from J, leaving 5 bases between. Looked up from germline, CDR1 is LNHDA and CDR2 is SQIVND (reference sequence). The CDR3 nucleotides read TGTGCCAGTAGTATACAGGGCAATGAGCAGTTCTTC. Translating it yields CASSIQGNEQFF.

The CDR3 is CASSIDRPRTLDTQYF. In DNA form, the CDR3 reads TGTGCCAGTAGTATAGACAGGCCCCGGACGTTGGATACGCAGTATTTT. The chain employs TRBV19 and TRBJ2-3; D is unresolved. The CDR3 is made up of 16 amino acids. In germline, CDR1 is LNHDA, CDR2 SQIVND (reference sequence). V lost 0 bases and J lost 6, with 16 bases in between.

This chain links TRBV12-3 or TRBV12-4 with TRBJ1-2, with D unclear. V was pared by 3 bases and J by 8 bases, with 13 bases between. The CDR3 length is 13 residues. Here the CDR3 reads CASSFGRAEGYTF. CDR3 DNA sequence: TGTGCCAGCAGTTTTGGGAGGGCAGAAGGCTACACCTTC.

This clonotype was seen ten or more times. This chain links TRBV20-1 with TRBJ1-6; D ambiguous. Trimming took off 1 base at V and 5 bases at J, with 15 bases between the two ends. The CDR3 is 16 residues long. Germline V lookup: CDR1 DFQATT, CDR2 SNEGSKA (reference sequence). This CDR3 reads CSARVRVHPNNSPLHF. The DNA for the CDR3 is TGCAGTGCTAGAGTAAGAGTACATCCAAATAATTCACCCCTCCACTTT.